This entry features one T cell receptor beta chain sequence. Its cognate antigen is unknown. For the second PCR, which ran for about 6 to 11 cycles, a sample-barcoded 5' primer and a J-beta primer mix were used. Via MiXCR, TCRdb re-called the 5' RACE reads, giving one row per CDR3 protein. The table shows about 670,000 distinct CDR3 sequences, with over 40% occurring only once. The data are from a study of blood T cells in healthy people across ages. In the study overall: Capture by template switching was about one barcoded beta molecule per two T cells.

Study-wide results and limits: With age, beta diversity per million T cells declined roughly linearly, significantly by 30 to 50.

Germline lookup yields CDR1 DFQATT and CDR2 SNEGSKA (reference sequence). The CDR3 is 14 amino acids. V was clipped by 2 bases and J by 2 bases, with 13 bases between them. This chain connects TRBV20-1 to TRBJ2-7, with D possibly TRBD2 on 6 matching bases. Material: blood. The source of this sequence is an elderly man in good health. The DNA of the CDR3 is TGCAGTGCTAGATCCCTAGCGAGCGCCTACGAGCAGTACTTC. Its protein product is CSARSLASAYEQYF.